A single sample is the source of the 19 T cell receptor beta chains below, sequenced in a study of blood T cell repertoires in COVID-19. Sequenced by immunoSEQ multiplex PCR; TCRdb stores in-frame clones only, minus some. The repertoire consists of hundreds of thousands of clones, with 70% to 90% occurring once and the leading ten covering over 1.1%. Sequencing input: peripheral blood. The receptors here all came from a woman aged 25 to 45 with active or convalescent COVID-19.

The CDR3, as DNA: TGTGCCAGCAGTAAGGACAGGGGTAATTCACCCCTCCACTTT. This translates into CASSKDRGNSPLHF. The J gene is TRBJ1-6, the V gene TRBV6-5; 9 nucleotides align to TRBD1. Germline assignment: CDR1 MNHEY and CDR2 SVGAGI. This CDR3 spans 14 amino acids. V lost 5 bases and J lost 6; bases outside the gene matches: 2.

A note on this clone: Other DNA sequences in the same sample also yield this CDR3. The chain employs TRBV12-3 or TRBV12-4 and TRBJ2-5; 8 nucleotides match TRBD2. Trimming took 3 bases from V and 4 from J; bases not matched to a gene: 1. CDR3 size: 13 residues. CDR3 amino acids: CASSLAGGETQYF. The CDR3 region has the DNA TGTGCCAGCAGTTTGGCGGGGGGAGAGACCCAGTACTTC.

CDR3 DNA sequence: TGTGCCAGCAGTGAATATTGGGGTAGCGGGAGGGCCGGGAATGAGCAGTTCTTC. Translated, it gives CASSEYWGSGRAGNEQFF. This rearrangement joins TRBV25-1 to TRBJ2-1, with 11 bases aligning to TRBD2. The CDR3 spans 18 residues. V shed 0 bases, J shed 7 bases, and the junction held 11 bases outside the gene matches. Germline CDR1 reads MGHDK; CDR2 reads SYGVNS.

V gene TRBV4-1 combines with J gene TRBJ2-7; 9 bases fit TRBD1. Germline-derived CDR1 and CDR2 are MGHRA and YSYEKL. After removal of 5 bases from V and 5 bases from J, the junction contained 10 bases not matched to a gene. The CDR3 extends over 15 amino acids. The CDR3 reads CASSASQGAKNEQYF. The CDR3 region has the DNA TGCGCCAGCAGCGCCTCACAGGGGGCAAAAAACGAGCAGTACTTC.

The chain employs TRBV4-2 and TRBJ2-3; tentative D call: TRBD2 (6 bases). Per the germline V gene, CDR1 is LGHNA and CDR2 is YNFKEQ. Trimming removed 4 bases at V and 4 bases at J, with 15 bases between. The CDR3 is made up of 15 amino acids. In DNA form, the CDR3 reads TGTGCCAGCAGCCCCACAGAGGGCGGGGCAGATACGCAGTATTTT. It yields the protein CASSPTEGGADTQYF.

This clone has a handful of counts. This sequence joins TRBV4-2 and TRBJ2-2; 9 bases map to TRBD2. Per germline, CDR1 LGHNA and CDR2 YNFKEQ. The J segment lost 4 bases and the V segment lost 0 bases, leaving 6 bases of the junction unmatched. The CDR3 runs to 17 residues. In DNA form, the CDR3 reads TGTGCCAGCAGCCAAGATCCGACTAGCGGTTTCACCGGGGAGCTGTTTTTT. As protein: CASSQDPTSGFTGELFF.

J is TRBJ1-4 and V is TRBV5-6; the D gene is possibly TRBD1 (5 bases). The CDR3 is 15 residues long. The germline V and J ends were trimmed by 0 bases and 17 bases, with 23 bases remaining between them. Germline V lookup: CDR1 SGHDT, CDR2 YYEEEE. This CDR3 reads CASSLGGGAVIPPFF. The CDR3 bases are TGTGCCAGCAGCTTGGGCGGAGGGGCGGTCATTCCCCCCTTTTTT.

The CDR3 DNA reads TGTGCCAGCAGCTTGTTTGGAGAACTACTACCTAACACCGGGGAGCTGTTTTTT. Translating gives CASSLFGELLPNTGELFF. The V gene is TRBV5-6, the J gene TRBJ2-2; unclear D gene. V lost 1 base and J lost 2, with 18 bases in between. CDR1 is SGHDT and CDR2 is YYEEEE in the germline V gene. The CDR3 loop spans 18 amino acids. Looking up the rest from reference TRBV5-6 and TRBJ2-2 gives the full variable domain: DAGVTQSPTHLIKTRGQQVTLRCSPKSGHDTVSWYQQALGQGPQFIFQYYEEEERQRGNFPDRFSGHQFPNYSSELNVNALLLGDSALYLCASSLFGELLPNTGELFFGEGSRLTVL.

The gene calls are TRBV4-1 and TRBJ1-2; D gene unclear. V shed 1 base and J shed 4 bases, with 13 bases lying between them. The CDR3 is made up of 15 amino acids. The V gene's germline CDR1 is MGHRA and CDR2 YSYEKL. CDR3 DNA: TGCGCCAGCAGCCAAGGAGAGGGAAACTCCTATGGCTACACCTTC. Translation gives CASSQGEGNSYGYTF.

The gene calls are TRBV11-2 and TRBJ2-7; tentative D call: TRBD2 (5 bases). The CDR3 consists of 15 residues. Germline V lookup: CDR1 SGHAT, CDR2 FQNNGV. Trimming pared 5 bases from V and 5 bases from J, leaving 19 bases between. The CDR3 sequence: CASSLPGGVPDEQYF. CDR3 coding DNA: TGTGCCAGCAGCCTACCCGGAGGAGTGCCGGACGAGCAGTACTTC.

The chain combines TRBV18 with TRBJ1-3; D remains ambiguous. The CDR3 sequence is 13 residues long. Germline V gene sequence: CDR1 KGHSH, CDR2 LQKENI. Trimming pared 2 bases from V and 4 bases from J, leaving 6 bases between. CDR3 amino acids: CASSPGEGNTIYF. The CDR3 DNA reads as TGTGCCAGCTCACCAGGGGAGGGAAACACCATATATTTT.

This clone was observed a few times. This rearrangement joins TRBV12-3 or TRBV12-4 to TRBJ1-1, with D possibly being TRBD1 (5 bases). The CDR3 covers 13 residues. The V end was cut by 5 bases, the J end by 4 bases, with 11 bases between. CDR3 DNA: TGTGCCAGCAGTCTTCCAGGGCGCACTGAAGCTTTCTTT. Amino acids: CASSLPGRTEAFF.

The chain employs TRBV4-1 and TRBJ2-2; D might be TRBD1 (5 bases). The CDR3 is made up of 14 amino acids. V gave up 0 bases and J gave up 6 bases, with 8 bases separating them. Germline V gene lookup returns CDR1 MGHRA and CDR2 YSYEKL. CDR3 amino acids: CASSQEGEAGELFF. CDR3 nucleotide sequence: TGCGCCAGCAGCCAAGAAGGGGAAGCCGGGGAGCTGTTTTTT.

There are a few counts of this clone. This chain links TRBV4-1 with TRBJ1-2; TRBD1 aligns across 8 bases. Germline CDR1 is MGHRA and CDR2 is YSYEKL. J was trimmed by 4 bases and V by 5 bases; bases with no gene match: 3. The CDR3 loop spans 13 amino acids. CDR3 loop: CASSRDRSYGYTF. CDR3 coding DNA: TGCGCCAGCAGCAGGGACAGGAGCTATGGCTACACCTTC.

The chain has TRBV5-6 and TRBJ2-4; 7 bases line up with TRBD1. V was pared by 3 bases and J by 6 bases, with 3 bases of the junction left unmatched. Germline V gene sequence: CDR1 SGHDT, CDR2 YYEEEE. The CDR3 length is 13 residues. The chain's CDR3 is CASSSRQGNIQYF. The DNA for the CDR3 is TGTGCCAGCAGCTCCAGACAGGGAAACATTCAGTACTTC.

V gene TRBV5-1 combines with J gene TRBJ1-1; D gene unclear. In germline, CDR1 is SGHRS, CDR2 YFSETQ. The V gene lost 4 bases and the J gene lost 6 bases, with 16 bases spanning the gap. There are 14 residues in the CDR3. CDR3 amino acids: CASSPGGVGAEAFF. CDR3 sequence (DNA): TGCGCCAGCAGCCCTGGCGGGGTTGGGGCTGAAGCTTTCTTT.

This chain joins TRBV30 and TRBJ1-1; TRBD1 is a possible D gene (5 bases). CDR1 GTSNPN and CDR2 SVGIG come from the germline V gene (reference sequence). CDR3 length: 15 amino acids. Trimming left V 1 base short and J 5 bases short, with 17 bases between. This chain's CDR3 is CAWSARQTPSTEAFF. DNA of the CDR3: TGTGCCTGGAGTGCCAGACAGACCCCGAGTACTGAAGCTTTCTTT.

The rearrangement links TRBV2 to TRBJ2-3, with 13 nucleotides matching TRBD2. Germline loops: CDR1 SNHLY, CDR2 FYNNEI. This CDR3 has 16 amino acids. Trimming at V came to 6 bases and at J to 3 bases, leaving 6 bases not matched to a gene. For the CDR3, the DNA is TGTGCCAGCAGGTCCGGGACTAGCGGGGTGACAGATACGCAGTATTTT. This sequence encodes CASRSGTSGVTDTQYF. The whole variable domain, filled in from reference TRBV2 and TRBJ2-3, reads EPEVTQTPSHQVTQMGQEVILRCVPISNHLYFYWYRQILGQKVEFLVSFYNNEISEKSEIFDDQFSVERPDGSNFTLKIRSTKLEDSAMYFCASRSGTSGVTDTQYFGPGTRLTVL.

V is TRBV2 and J is TRBJ2-1, with 8 nucleotides matching TRBD2. Germline assignment: CDR1 SNHLY and CDR2 FYNNEI. There are 18 residues in the CDR3. The ends lost 1 base at V and 2 bases at J; junction bases unmatched: 10. The CDR3 DNA follows: TGTGCCAGCAGTGAAGTTAAGGTAGCGGGATGGGCCTACAATGAGCAGTTCTTC. Protein product: CASSEVKVAGWAYNEQFF.